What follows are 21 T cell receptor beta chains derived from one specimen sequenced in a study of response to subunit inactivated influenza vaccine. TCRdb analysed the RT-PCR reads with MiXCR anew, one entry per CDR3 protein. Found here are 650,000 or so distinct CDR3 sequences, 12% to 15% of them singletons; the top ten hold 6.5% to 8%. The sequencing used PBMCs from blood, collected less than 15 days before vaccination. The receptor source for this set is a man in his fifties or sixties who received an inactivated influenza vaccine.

The CDR3 here is CASSTGYQETQYF. Here the CDR3 DNA reads TGTGCCAGCAGCACAGGGTACCAAGAGACCCAGTACTTC. The chain links TRBV11-2 to TRBJ2-5, with D perhaps matching TRBD1 (6 bases). V was trimmed by 5 bases and J by 0 bases, leaving 7 bases between them. The CDR3 contains 13 residues. Germline CDR1 reads SGHAT; CDR2 reads FQNNGV. Filled out from reference TRBV11-2 and TRBJ2-5, the complete variable domain reads EAGVAQSPRYKIIEKRQSVAFWCNPISGHATLYWYQQILGQGPKLLIQFQNNGVVDDSQLPKDRFSAERLKGVDSTLKIQPAKLEDSAVYLCASSTGYQETQYFGPGTRLLVL.

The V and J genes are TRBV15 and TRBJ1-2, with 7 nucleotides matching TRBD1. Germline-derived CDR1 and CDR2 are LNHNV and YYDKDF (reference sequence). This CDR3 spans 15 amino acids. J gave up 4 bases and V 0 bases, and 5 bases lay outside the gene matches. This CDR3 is CATSRDHAGGYGYTF. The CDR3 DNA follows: TGTGCCACCAGCAGAGATCACGCAGGGGGCTATGGCTACACCTTC. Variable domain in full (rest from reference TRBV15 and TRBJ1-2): DAMVIQNPRYQVTQFGKPVTLSCSQTLNHNVMYWYQQKSSQAPKLLFHYYDKDFNNEADTPDNFQSRRPNTSFCFLDIRSPGLGDTAMYLCATSRDHAGGYGYTFGSGTRLTVV.

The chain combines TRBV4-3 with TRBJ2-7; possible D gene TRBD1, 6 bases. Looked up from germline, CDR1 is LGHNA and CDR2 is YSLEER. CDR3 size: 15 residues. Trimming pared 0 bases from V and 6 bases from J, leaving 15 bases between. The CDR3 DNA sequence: TGCGCCAGCAGCCAAGATTGGACAGTGGGCGGCGAGCAGTACTTC. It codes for CASSQDWTVGGEQYF.

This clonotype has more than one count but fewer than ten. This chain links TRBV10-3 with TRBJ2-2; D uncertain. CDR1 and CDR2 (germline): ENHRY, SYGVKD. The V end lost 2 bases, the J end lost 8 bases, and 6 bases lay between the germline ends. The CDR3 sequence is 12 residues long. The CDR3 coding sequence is TGTGCCATCAGTGAGAGTGGGGGGGAGCTGTTTTTT. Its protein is CAISESGGELFF.

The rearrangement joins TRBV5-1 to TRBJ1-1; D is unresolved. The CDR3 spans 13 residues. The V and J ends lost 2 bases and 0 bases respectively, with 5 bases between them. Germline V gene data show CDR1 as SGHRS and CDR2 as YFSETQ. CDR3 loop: CASSFALNTEAFF. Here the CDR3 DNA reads TGCGCCAGCAGCTTCGCACTGAACACTGAAGCTTTCTTT.

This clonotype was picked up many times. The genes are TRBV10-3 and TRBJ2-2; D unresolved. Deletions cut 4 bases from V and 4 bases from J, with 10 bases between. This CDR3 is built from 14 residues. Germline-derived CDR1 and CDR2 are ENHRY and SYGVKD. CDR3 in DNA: TGTGCCATCAGTGGCAAGGGTGGCACCGGGGAGCTGTTTTTT. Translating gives CAISGKGGTGELFF.

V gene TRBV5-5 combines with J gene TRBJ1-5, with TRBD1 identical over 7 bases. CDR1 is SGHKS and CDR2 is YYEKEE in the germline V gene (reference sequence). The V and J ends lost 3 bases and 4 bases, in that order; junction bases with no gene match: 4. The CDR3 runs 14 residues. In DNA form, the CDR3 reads TGTGCCAGCAGCTGGTTGGACAGGAATCAGCCCCAGCATTTT. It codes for CASSWLDRNQPQHF.

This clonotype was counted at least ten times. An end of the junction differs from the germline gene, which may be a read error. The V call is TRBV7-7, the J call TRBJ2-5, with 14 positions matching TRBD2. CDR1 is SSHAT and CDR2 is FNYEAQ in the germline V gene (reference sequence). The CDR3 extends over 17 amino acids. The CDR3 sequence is CASSLGRTSGRQETQYF. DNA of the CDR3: TGTGCTAGCAGCTTAGGAAGGACTAGCGGGAGGCAAGAGACCCAGTACTTC.

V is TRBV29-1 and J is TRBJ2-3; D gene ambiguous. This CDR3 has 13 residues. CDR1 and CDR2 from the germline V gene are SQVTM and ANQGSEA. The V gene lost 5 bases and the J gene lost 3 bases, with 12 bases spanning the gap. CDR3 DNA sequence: TGCAGCGTTAGGTACTTGCTAACAGATACGCAGTATTTT. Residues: CSVRYLLTDTQYF.

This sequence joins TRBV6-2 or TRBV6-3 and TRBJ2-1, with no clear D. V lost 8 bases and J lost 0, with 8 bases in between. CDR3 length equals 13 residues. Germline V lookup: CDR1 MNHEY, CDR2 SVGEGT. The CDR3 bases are TGTGCCAGCTGTGATAGCTCCTACAATGAGCAGTTCTTC. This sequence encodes CASCDSSYNEQFF.

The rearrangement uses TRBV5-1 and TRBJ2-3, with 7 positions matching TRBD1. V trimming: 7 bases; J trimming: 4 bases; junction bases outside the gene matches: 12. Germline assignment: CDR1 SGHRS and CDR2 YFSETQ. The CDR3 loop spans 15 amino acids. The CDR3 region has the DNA TGCGCCAGCGCGACAGGGCTAGCTCCGCCAGATACGCAGTATTTT. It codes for CASATGLAPPDTQYF.

CDR3 region: CAKKGQGAGELFF. CDR3 nucleotide sequence: TGTGCCAAGAAGGGACAGGGGGCCGGGGAGCTGTTTTTT. The gene calls are TRBV30 and TRBJ2-2; 11 nucleotides match TRBD1. V lost 8 bases and J lost 6; bases outside the gene matches: 5. The CDR3 spans 13 residues. The V gene's germline CDR1 is GTSNPN and CDR2 SVGIG (reference sequence). Full variable domain (rest looked up from reference TRBV30 and TRBJ2-2): SQTIHQWPATLVQPVGSPLSLECTVEGTSNPNLYWYRQAAGRGLQLLFYSVGIGQISSEVPQNLSASRPQDRQFILSSKKLLLSDSGFYLCAKKGQGAGELFFGEGSRLTVL.

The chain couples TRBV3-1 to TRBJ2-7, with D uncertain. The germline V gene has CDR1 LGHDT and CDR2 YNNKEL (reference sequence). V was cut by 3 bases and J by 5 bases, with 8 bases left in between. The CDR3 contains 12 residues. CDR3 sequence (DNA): TGTGCCAGCAGCCATACACTACACGAGCAGTACTTC. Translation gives CASSHTLHEQYF.

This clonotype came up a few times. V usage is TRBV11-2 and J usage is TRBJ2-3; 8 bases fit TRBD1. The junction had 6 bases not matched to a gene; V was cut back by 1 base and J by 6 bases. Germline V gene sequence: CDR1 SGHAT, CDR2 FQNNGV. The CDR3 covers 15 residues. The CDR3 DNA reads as TGTGCCAGCAGCTTAGCGACAGGGGTGTGGGATACGCAGTATTTT. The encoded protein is CASSLATGVWDTQYF.

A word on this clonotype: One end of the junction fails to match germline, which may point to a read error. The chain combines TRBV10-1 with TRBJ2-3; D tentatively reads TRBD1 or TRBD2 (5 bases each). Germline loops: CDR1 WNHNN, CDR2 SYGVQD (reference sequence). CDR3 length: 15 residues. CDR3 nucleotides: TGCGCCAGCAGTGAGGGGTTGGCCCACCTGGGGACGCGGTATTTT. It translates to CASSEGLAHLGTRYF.

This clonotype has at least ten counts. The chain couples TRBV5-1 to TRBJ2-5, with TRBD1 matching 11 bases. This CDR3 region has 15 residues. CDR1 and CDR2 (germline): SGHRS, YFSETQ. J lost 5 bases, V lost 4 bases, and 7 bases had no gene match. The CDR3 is CASSPGTGGYETQYF. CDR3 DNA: TGCGCCAGCAGCCCAGGGACAGGGGGATATGAGACCCAGTACTTC.

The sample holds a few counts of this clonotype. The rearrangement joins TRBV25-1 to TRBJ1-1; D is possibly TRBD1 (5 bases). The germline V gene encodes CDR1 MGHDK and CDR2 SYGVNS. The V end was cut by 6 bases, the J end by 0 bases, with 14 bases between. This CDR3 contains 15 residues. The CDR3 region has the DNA TGTGCCAGCAGCGGCCCCGGGACCATGAACACTGAAGCTTTCTTT. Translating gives CASSGPGTMNTEAFF. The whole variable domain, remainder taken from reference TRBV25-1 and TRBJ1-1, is EADIYQTPRYLVIGTGKKITLECSQTMGHDKMYWYQQDPGMELHLIHYSYGVNSTEKGDLSSESTVSRIRTEHFPLTLESARPSHTSQYLCASSGPGTMNTEAFFGQGTRLTVV.

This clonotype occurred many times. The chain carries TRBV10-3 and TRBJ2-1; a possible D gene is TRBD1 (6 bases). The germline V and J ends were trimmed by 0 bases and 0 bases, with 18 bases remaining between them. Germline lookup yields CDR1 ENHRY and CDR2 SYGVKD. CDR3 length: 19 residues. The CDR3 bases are TGTGCCATCAGTGAGTCGGTGCGTCCAGGGGCGAGCTCCTACAATGAGCAGTTCTTC. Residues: CAISESVRPGASSYNEQFF.

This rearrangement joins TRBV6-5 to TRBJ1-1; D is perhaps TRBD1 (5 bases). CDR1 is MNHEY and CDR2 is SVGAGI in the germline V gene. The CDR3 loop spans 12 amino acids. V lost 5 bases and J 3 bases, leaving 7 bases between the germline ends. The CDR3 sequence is CASSRRDTEAFF. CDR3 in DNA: TGTGCCAGCAGTCGCAGGGACACTGAAGCTTTCTTT.

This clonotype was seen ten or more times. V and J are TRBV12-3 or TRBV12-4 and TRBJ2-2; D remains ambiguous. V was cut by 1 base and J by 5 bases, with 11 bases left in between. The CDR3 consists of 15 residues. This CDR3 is CASSLEEAQTGELFF. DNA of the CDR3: TGTGCCAGCAGTTTAGAAGAGGCTCAGACCGGGGAGCTGTTTTTT.

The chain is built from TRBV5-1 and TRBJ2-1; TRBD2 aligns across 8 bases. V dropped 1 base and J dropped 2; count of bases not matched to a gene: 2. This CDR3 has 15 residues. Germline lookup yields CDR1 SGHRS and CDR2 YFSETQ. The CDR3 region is CASSLNGGAYNEQFF. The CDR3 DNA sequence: TGCGCCAGCAGCTTGAACGGGGGGGCCTACAATGAGCAGTTCTTC.